These T cell receptor beta chains were read from a single sample in a study of CD4 and CD8 cells across lung adenocarcinoma regions. TCRdb reprocessed the PCR reads with MiXCR, giving one entry per CDR3 protein. The sample shows 6,000 to 7,500 distinct CDR3 sequences, approximately 50% of them seen only once. The sequenced sample consisted of CD8+ T cells from the center of a lung tumor. The receptors here all came from a male donor with lung adenocarcinoma. The CD4 and CD8 labels of this study may be unreliable. Each CDR3 is given with its conserved first and last residue. Fields, in order: D gene, J gene, V gene, clone size, CDR3 protein, CDR3 DNA. The D gene is left open where the match is weak. Clone sizes are given selectively: once, few, many, or a class where the clone is expanded.

.	TRBJ1-1	TRBV6-1	few	CATQLRESTEAFF	TGTGCCACCCAATTAAGGGAGAGCACTGAAGCTTTCTTT
TRBD2	TRBJ2-1	TRBV10-1	.	CASSGAGRGQQFF	TGCGCCAGCAGTGGGGCGGGGAGGGGTCAGCAGTTCTTC
.	TRBJ2-5	TRBV4-1	.	CASSHVGAVGGSDQEIQYF	TGCGCCAGCAGCCATGTAGGGGCGGTGGGGGGCAGTGACCAAGAGATTCAGTACTTC
.	TRBJ2-5	TRBV12-3/TRBV12-4	few	CASSLSPRETQYF	TGTGCCAGCAGTCTATCCCCCCGGGAGACCCAGTACTTC
TRBD2	TRBJ2-5	TRBV10-2	many	CASKDSSGEKTQYF	TGCGCCAGCAAAGATTCTAGCGGGGAAAAGACCCAGTACTTC
.	TRBJ2-3	TRBV7-2	.	CASSKWTSSTDTQYF	TGTGCCAGCAGCAAGTGGACCTCTAGCACAGATACGCAGTATTTT
TRBD1	TRBJ2-1	TRBV6-1	.	CASSPRTGFSSYEQFF	TGTGCCAGCAGTCCCCGGACAGGGTTTAGCTCCTACGAGCAGTTCTTC
.	TRBJ2-7	TRBV3-1	many	CASSQDFLRSSYEQYF	TGTGCCAGCAGTCAAGACTTCCTCAGGAGCTCCTACGAGCAGTACTTC
.	TRBJ2-5	TRBV6-4	few	CASSDRGEATQYF	TGTGCCAGCAGTGATCGAGGGGAGGCGACCCAGTACTTC
TRBD2	TRBJ2-7	TRBV7-6	.	CASSQDPSGEPSYEQYF	TGTGCCAGCAGCCAAGACCCTAGCGGCGAACCGTCCTACGAGCAGTACTTC
.	TRBJ2-1	TRBV6-1	.	CASRTNGYNEQFF	TGTGCCAGTCGGACTAATGGTTACAATGAGCAGTTCTTC
TRBD2	TRBJ2-3	TRBV4-2	.	CASSQDTASGVTTQYF	TGTGCCAGCAGCCAGGACACGGCTAGCGGGGTTACTACGCAGTATTTT
.	TRBJ1-2	TRBV6-1	.	CASEGRQRQGYTF	TGTGCCAGCGAGGGCAGGCAAAGGCAAGGCTACACCTTC
.	TRBJ2-6	TRBV6-1	many	CASRAQVSGANVLTF	TGTGCCAGCAGAGCACAGGTTTCTGGGGCCAACGTCCTGACTTTC
.	TRBJ2-1	TRBV7-9	many	CASGRSDEQFF	TGTGCCAGCGGCAGGTCCGATGAGCAGTTCTTC
.	TRBJ2-3	TRBV4-1	few	CASSSRLPDTQYF	TGCGCCAGCAGCTCCCGATTGCCAGATACGCAGTATTTT
TRBD1	TRBJ2-1	TRBV6-5	.	CASAARPGTGLGEQFF	TGTGCCAGCGCTGCTCGACCAGGGACAGGGTTAGGGGAGCAGTTCTTC
TRBD2	TRBJ2-1	TRBV6-1	.	CASSVSRGLPGLAFEQLF	TGTGCCAGCAGTGTTTCCAGGGGTCTCCCGGGACTAGCGTTTGAGCAGCTCTTC
TRBD1	TRBJ2-5	TRBV9	once	CASSVGQGNQETQYF	TGTGCCAGCAGCGTAGGACAGGGCAATCAAGAGACCCAGTACTTC
TRBD2	TRBJ2-3	TRBV6-5	many	CASSYSIRLAGGPGDTQYF	TGTGCCAGCAGTTACTCGATACGGCTAGCGGGGGGGCCTGGAGATACGCAGTATTTT
.	TRBJ2-3	TRBV7-2	.	CASSPGVLTDTQYF	TGTGCCAGCAGCCCAGGGGTACTCACAGATACGCAGTATTTT
.	TRBJ2-2	TRBV10-1	many	CASSRGRARAGELFF	TGCGCCAGCAGCAGGGGTCGGGCGCGTGCCGGGGAGCTGTTTTTT
.	TRBJ2-3	TRBV6-5	few	CASSYSGSTDTQYF	TGTGCCAGCAGTTACAGCGGGAGCACAGATACGCAGTATTTT
.	TRBJ2-4	TRBV27	many	CASSLRLLDVQYF	TGTGCCAGCAGTCTACGGTTACTTGACGTTCAGTACTTC
.	TRBJ2-1	TRBV6-1	.	CASSEEADFYNEQFF	TGTGCCAGCAGTGAAGAGGCGGATTTCTACAATGAGCAGTTCTTC
.	TRBJ2-1	TRBV12-3/TRBV12-4	.	CASSPPNNEQFF	TGTGCCAGCAGTCCTCCTAATAATGAGCAGTTCTTC
.	TRBJ2-5	TRBV6-1	.	CASSELGAGSYNEQYF	TGTGCCAGCAGTGAACTTGGGGCAGGGAGTTACAATGAGCAGTACTTC
TRBD1	TRBJ2-5	TRBV25-1	.	CASSEYRGQETQYF	TGTGCCAGCAGTGAATACAGGGGGCAAGAGACCCAGTACTTC
.	TRBJ2-1	TRBV10-1	once	CASSEEQGSYNEQFF	TGCGCCAGCAGTGAAGAGCAAGGCTCCTACAATGAGCAGTTCTTC
TRBD2	TRBJ2-1	TRBV6-5	many	CASSYSRGGNEQFF	TGTGCCAGCAGTTACTCCCGGGGGGGCAATGAGCAGTTCTTC
TRBD2	TRBJ2-4	TRBV6-5	.	CASSYGGIAGVNIQYF	TGTGCCAGCAGTTACGGTGGAATAGCGGGAGTTAACATTCAGTACTTC
TRBD1	TRBJ1-5	TRBV6-1	.	CASSRRQGRNQPQHF	TGTGCCAGCAGCCGCCGACAGGGCCGCAATCAGCCCCAGCATTTT
.	TRBJ2-7	TRBV7-2	many	CASSLELTYEQYF	TGTGCCAGCAGCTTAGAACTAACCTACGAGCAGTACTTC
.	TRBJ2-5	TRBV7-2	many	CASSLDLGRETQYF	TGTGCCAGCAGCTTAGACCTCGGAAGAGAGACCCAGTACTTC
.	TRBJ1-2	TRBV6-5	.	CASSYTPSSNYGYTF	TGTGCCAGCAGTTACACACCCTCCTCTAACTATGGCTACACCTTC
.	TRBJ2-5	TRBV28	.	CASSLATGSETQYF	TGTGCCAGCAGTTTAGCAACAGGGAGTGAGACCCAGTACTTC
TRBD1	TRBJ2-2	TRBV6-1	.	CASSARTGGGTGELFF	TGTGCCAGCAGTGCCAGAACAGGGGGCGGCACCGGGGAGCTGTTTTTT
.	TRBJ1-2	TRBV6-5	once	CASSNPAYRGGYTF	TGTGCCAGCAGTAACCCCGCCTATCGAGGTGGCTACACCTTC
TRBD1	TRBJ2-3	TRBV7-2	.	CAGTGGRDTDTQYF	TGTGCGGGGACAGGCGGCCGTGACACAGATACGCAGTATTTT
TRBD1	TRBJ2-5	TRBV10-3	.	CAGGNRGRDPDTQYF	TGTGCCGGGGGGAACAGGGGGCGGGACCCAGATACCCAGTACTTC